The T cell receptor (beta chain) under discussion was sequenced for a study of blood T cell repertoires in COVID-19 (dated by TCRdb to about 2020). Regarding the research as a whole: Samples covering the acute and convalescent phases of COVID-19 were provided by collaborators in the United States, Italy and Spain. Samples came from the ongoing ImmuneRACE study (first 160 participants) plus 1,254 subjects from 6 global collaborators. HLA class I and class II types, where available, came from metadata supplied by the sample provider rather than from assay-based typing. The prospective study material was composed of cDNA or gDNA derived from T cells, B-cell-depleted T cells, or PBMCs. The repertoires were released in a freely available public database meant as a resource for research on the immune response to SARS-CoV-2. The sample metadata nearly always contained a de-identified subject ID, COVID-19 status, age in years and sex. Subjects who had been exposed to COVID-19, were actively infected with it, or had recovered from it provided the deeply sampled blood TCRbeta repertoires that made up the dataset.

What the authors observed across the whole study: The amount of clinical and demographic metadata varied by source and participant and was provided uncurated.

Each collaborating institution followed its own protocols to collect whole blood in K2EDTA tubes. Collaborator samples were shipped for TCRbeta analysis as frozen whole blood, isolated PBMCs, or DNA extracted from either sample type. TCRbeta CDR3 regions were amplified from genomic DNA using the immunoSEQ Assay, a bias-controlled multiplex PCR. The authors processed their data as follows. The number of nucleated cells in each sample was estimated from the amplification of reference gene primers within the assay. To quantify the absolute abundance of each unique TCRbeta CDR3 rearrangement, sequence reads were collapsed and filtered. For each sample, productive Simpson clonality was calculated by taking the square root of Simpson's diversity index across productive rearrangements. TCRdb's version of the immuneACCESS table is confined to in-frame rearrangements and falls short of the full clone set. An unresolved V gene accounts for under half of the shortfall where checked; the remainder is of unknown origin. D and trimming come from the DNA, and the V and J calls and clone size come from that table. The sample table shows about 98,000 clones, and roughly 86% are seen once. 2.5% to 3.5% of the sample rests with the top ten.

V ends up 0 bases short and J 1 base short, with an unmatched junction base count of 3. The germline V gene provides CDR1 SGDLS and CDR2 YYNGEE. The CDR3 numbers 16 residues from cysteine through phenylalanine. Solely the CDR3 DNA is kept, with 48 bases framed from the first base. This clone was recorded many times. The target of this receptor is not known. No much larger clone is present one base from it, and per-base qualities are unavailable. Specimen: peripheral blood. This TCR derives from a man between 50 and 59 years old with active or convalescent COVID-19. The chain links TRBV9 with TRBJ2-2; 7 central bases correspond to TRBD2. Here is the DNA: TGTGCCAGCAGCGTAGGGGACTATTGGAACACCGGGGAGCTGTTTTTT. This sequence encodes CASSVGDYWNTGELFF.